This is a list of T cell receptor beta chains from one sample in a study of cytomegalovirus exposure and HLA in healthy donors. Method: immunoSEQ multiplex PCR; TCRdb's copy keeps in-frame clones and lacks some. Of 150,000 to 200,000 clones in the sample, approximately 80% were seen once. Sequencing input: PBMCs. The source is a woman aged 18-29 years in good health and CMV-seropositive. The CDR3 runs from the conserved cysteine through the conserved F or W. The D gene is left open where the match is weak. Clone size, where shown, is once, few, many, or a class for clones that have expanded.

V gene	J gene	clone size	D gene	CDR3 DNA	CDR3 protein
TRBV18	TRBJ2-4	few	TRBD1	TGTGCCAGCTCACGGGACAGCCAAACCAAAAACATTCAGTACTTC	CASSRDSQTKNIQYF
TRBV27	TRBJ1-2	.	.	TGTGCCAGCAGTCCCAGGGGTCGCCCTTCGGTCTACTATGGCTACACCTTC	CASSPRGRPSVYYGYTF
TRBV29-1	TRBJ2-5	.	TRBD1	TGCAGCGTTGCACTCCTCCAGGGGGCCAAAGAGACCCAGTACTTC	CSVALLQGAKETQYF
TRBV7-9	TRBJ1-1	.	.	TGTTCCAGCAGCTTAGGCGGCATTAGGGCTTTCTTT	CSSSLGGIRAFF
TRBV11-2	TRBJ2-5	.	TRBD1	TGTGCCAGCAGCTTAGTTCGAGGGGTGGACAGGGGGCAAGAGACCCAGTACTTC	CASSLVRGVDRGQETQYF
TRBV18	TRBJ1-5	.	TRBD1	TGTGCCAGCTCAGCGGACAGGGACAATCAGCCCCAGCATTTT	CASSADRDNQPQHF
TRBV19	TRBJ1-2	.	.	TGTGCCAGTAGGGGTCTAGGTGGCGCGATGGATGGCTACACCTTC	CASRGLGGAMDGYTF
TRBV28	TRBJ2-2	.	TRBD2	TGTGCCAGCAGCCATCTTACTAGCGCGGGTCACGGGGAGCTGTTTTTT	CASSHLTSAGHGELFF
TRBV11-3	TRBJ2-1	.	.	TGTGCCAGCACCAAGACTCGGGGGGCCAACAATGAGCAGTTCTTC	CASTKTRGANNEQFF
TRBV9	TRBJ1-6	.	.	TGTGCCAGCAGCGTAGGACAGGCCGCGGATTCACCCCTCCACTTT	CASSVGQAADSPLHF
TRBV9	TRBJ2-1	.	TRBD1	TGTGCCAGCAGCTTACAGGGGTCGCGGAGTAATGAGCAGTTCTTC	CASSLQGSRSNEQFF
TRBV19	TRBJ2-6	.	.	TGTGCCAGTAGTATTAGAGCGGACTCTGGGGCCAACGTCCTGACTTTC	CASSIRADSGANVLTF
TRBV2	TRBJ1-5	once	TRBD1	TGTGCCAGCAGCGGGACAGGGGGCAGGAATCAGCCCCAGCATTTT	CASSGTGGRNQPQHF
TRBV23-1	TRBJ1-2	.	TRBD1	TGCGCCAGCAGTCAAGCTAAACAGGGGAATCTTCCCTATGGCTACACCTTC	CASSQAKQGNLPYGYTF
TRBV11-3	TRBJ2-3	once	.	TGTGCCAGCAGCTTACGCGGTAGCACTGCAGATACGCAGTATTTT	CASSLRGSTADTQYF